These 26 T cell receptor beta chains originate from one sample sequenced in a study of immune characterization of retroperitoneal liposarcoma. MiXCR, run by TCRdb on the PCR reads, gives a single entry per CDR3 protein. The sample has about 1,700 distinct CDR3 sequences, about 39% seen once. The sample consisted of tumor tissue. The origin of the receptors is a female donor with retroperitoneal liposarcoma.

For this clonotype: Possible read error: a much larger clone is one base away. The rearrangement links TRBV7-2 to TRBJ2-1; tentative D call: TRBD1 (6 bases). With 5 bases removed from V and 10 bases from J, the gap between germline ends came to 18 bases. Germline CDR1 and CDR2: SGHTA and FQGNSA. This CDR3 is built from 14 residues. This CDR3 reads CASSSRQDSHEQFF. The CDR3 DNA reads TGTGCCAGCAGCAGTAGACAGGACTCCCACGAGCAGTTCTTC. The entire variable domain, with the rest obtained from reference TRBV7-2 and TRBJ2-1, is as follows: GAGVSQSPSNKVTEKGKDVELRCDPISGHTALYWYRQSLGQGLEFLIYFQGNSAPDKSGLPSDRFSAERTGGSVSTLTIQRTQQEDSAVYLCASSSRQDSHEQFFGPGTRLTVL.

Concerning this clonotype itself: A much larger clone differs by one base, so this may be a read error. V usage is TRBV6-9 and J usage is TRBJ2-1, with a tentative D call TRBD1 (5 bases). The J call is in doubt because the DNA end fits TRBJ2-5 better. Per germline, CDR1 MNHGY and CDR2 SVAAGI. This CDR3 contains 13 residues. The CDR3 DNA sequence: TGTGCCAGCAGTTACGACAGTCTCGAGACCCAGTACTTC. This sequence encodes CASSYDSLETQYF.

This clonotype has only a few counts. One base away lies a much larger clone, so this may be a sequencing read error. The chain joins TRBV6-1 to TRBJ2-5, with TRBD2 as a possible D gene (5 bases). Trimming removed 8 bases at V and 13 bases at J, with 20 bases between. The CDR3 is 12 amino acids. CDR1 and CDR2 (germline): MNHNS, SASEGT. This CDR3 reads CASGPAGELPYF. The CDR3, as DNA: TGTGCCAGCGGCCCGGCTGGGGAGCTACCGTACTTC.

The gene calls are TRBV12-3 or TRBV12-4 and TRBJ2-1; 10 positions match TRBD1. The CDR3 contains 15 residues. Trimming took 1 base from V and 4 from J; bases not matched to a gene: 1. The CDR3 loop is CASSLGTGGYNEQFF. Written as DNA, the CDR3 is TGTGCCAGCAGTTTAGGGACAGGGGGTTACAATGAGCAGTTCTTC.

The V gene is TRBV6-1, the J gene TRBJ2-3; tentatively, D is TRBD2 (6 bases). Germline lookup yields CDR1 MNHNS and CDR2 SASEGT. This CDR3 has 17 amino acids. V gave up 5 bases and J gave up 0 bases, with 18 bases separating them. The CDR3 sequence is CASSSRLVIRSTDTQYF. The CDR3 bases are TGTGCCAGCAGTTCCCGACTAGTTATTAGGAGCACAGATACGCAGTATTTT.

This clonotype was counted between two and nine times. CDR3 region: CASSLRTSGGKNEQFF. The CDR3 DNA reads as TGTGCCAGCAGTCTAAGGACTAGCGGGGGGAAGAATGAGCAGTTCTTC. The chain couples TRBV27 to TRBJ2-1; 14 bases are shared with TRBD2. J was trimmed by 7 bases and V by 5 bases; bases with no gene match: 7. CDR1 is MNHEY and CDR2 is SMNVEV in the germline V gene (reference sequence). The CDR3 runs to 16 residues.

The chain is built from TRBV12-3 or TRBV12-4 and TRBJ2-5; TRBD1 matches 8 bases. Near its end, the DNA agrees better with TRBJ2-7, so the J call may be wrong. This CDR3 is 14 amino acids long. The CDR3 protein is CASSYGTGSYEQYF. Written as DNA, the CDR3 is TGTGCCAGCAGTTATGGGACAGGCTCCTACGAGCAGTACTTC.

The chain uses TRBV11-3 and TRBJ2-2; TRBD1 might be the D (6 bases). This CDR3 is built from 15 residues. CDR1 is SGHNT and CDR2 is YENEEA in the germline V gene. The V end was cut by 3 bases, the J end by 0 bases, with 8 bases between. CDR3 sequence (DNA): TGTGCCAGCAGCTTCAGGGGATCGAACACCGGGGAGCTGTTTTTT. It encodes CASSFRGSNTGELFF.

The chain is built from TRBV12-3 or TRBV12-4 and TRBJ2-2; perhaps TRBD2 as D (6 bases). The CDR3 sequence is 17 residues long. V was cut by 5 bases and J by 1 base, with 17 bases left in between. The CDR3 is CASSPGSPVRNTGELFF. As DNA, the CDR3 is TGTGCCAGCAGTCCCGGGAGCCCCGTGCGGAACACCGGGGAGCTGTTTTTT.

V and J are TRBV7-2 and TRBJ2-5, with 9 bases identical to TRBD2. Matching the DNA end better, TRBJ2-7 makes the J call doubtful. This CDR3 is 14 amino acids long. Per germline, CDR1 SGHTA and CDR2 FQGNSA. DNA for the CDR3: TGTGCCAGCAGCTTTAGCGGGGGATCCTACGAGCAGTACTTC. It is translated as CASSFSGGSYEQYF.

The chain recombines TRBV27 with TRBJ2-1; 8 bases line up with TRBD2. CDR3 length: 14 amino acids. Germline V CDR1 and CDR2: MNHEY, SMNVEV (reference sequence). The J segment lost 4 bases and the V segment lost 3 bases, leaving 2 bases of the junction unmatched. CDR3 in DNA: TGTGCCAGCAGTTTGCGACTAGCGTACAATGAGCAGTTCTTC. This codes for CASSLRLAYNEQFF.

The chain recombines TRBV7-2 with TRBJ2-5; 7 nucleotides agree with TRBD2. The ends lost 2 bases at V and 11 bases at J; junction bases unmatched: 11. Germline assignment: CDR1 SGHTA and CDR2 FQGNSA. The CDR3 runs to 14 residues. The DNA of the CDR3 is TGTGCCAGCAGCTTACGCGGGGACTACAATGAGCAGTACTTC. The encoded protein is CASSLRGDYNEQYF.

This clonotype counts as large. The J gene is TRBJ2-1, the V gene TRBV7-2, with D unresolved. CDR3 length: 14 residues. Germline V gene sequence: CDR1 SGHTA, CDR2 FQGNSA. Trimming took off 0 bases at V and 10 bases at J, with 13 bases between the two ends. As DNA, the CDR3 is TGTGCCAGCAGCTTAGCGAGAGCGTCCTACGAGCAGTTCTTC. Translating it yields CASSLARASYEQFF.

This clonotype was picked up a small number of times. The rearrangement links TRBV6-1 to TRBJ2-5, with D maybe TRBD2 (6 bases). The germline CDR1 and CDR2 sequences are MNHNS and SASEGT. Trimming pared 8 bases from V and 3 bases from J, leaving 19 bases between. This CDR3 has 15 amino acids. This CDR3 reads CASDDSGEPEETQYF. Written as DNA, the CDR3 is TGTGCCAGCGACGATAGCGGAGAACCCGAAGAGACCCAGTACTTC.

This clonotype is categorized as large (0.1 to 1%). This sequence joins TRBV7-2 and TRBJ2-5, with 11 bases matching TRBD2. The V and J ends lost 5 bases and 4 bases, in that order; junction bases with no gene match: 12. The germline V gene has CDR1 SGHTA and CDR2 FQGNSA. This CDR3 contains 17 residues. The CDR3: CASSDVAGGLQGETQYF. In DNA, the CDR3 is TGTGCCAGCAGCGACGTAGCGGGAGGGCTTCAAGGAGAGACCCAGTACTTC.

This clonotype was detected a few times. V gene TRBV27 combines with J gene TRBJ2-1; 12 bases match TRBD2. V shed 5 bases and J 4 bases; nucleotides not matched to a gene: 6. Germline values: CDR1 MNHEY, CDR2 SMNVEV (reference sequence). The CDR3 is 16 residues long. CDR3 protein: CASSTGLAGRYNEQFF. DNA of the CDR3: TGTGCCAGCAGTACCGGACTAGCGGGAAGGTACAATGAGCAGTTCTTC.

The V and J genes are TRBV10-3 and TRBJ2-5; tentative D call: TRBD2 (6 bases). CDR1 and CDR2 (germline): ENHRY, SYGVKD. Deletions cut 3 bases from V and 5 bases from J, with 22 bases between. There are 17 residues in the CDR3. The CDR3 protein is CAISEGRDSSLAETQYF. The CDR3 bases are TGTGCCATCAGTGAAGGAAGGGACTCTTCGCTCGCGGAGACCCAGTACTTC.

By its share, this clonotype is hyperexpanded. The CDR3 nucleotides read TGTGCCAGCAGCCCTTTGTATGGGGCCTACAATGAGCAGTACTTC. Residues: CASSPLYGAYNEQYF. The chain carries TRBV7-2 and TRBJ2-1; tentatively, D is TRBD1 (5 bases). The end of the DNA aligns better with TRBJ2-7, so the J call may be wrong. CDR1 and CDR2 (germline): SGHTA, FQGNSA. CDR3 length: 15 amino acids.

The chain employs TRBV6-1 and TRBJ1-6; D unresolved. V shed 7 bases and J shed 2 bases, with 9 bases lying between them. Looked up from germline, CDR1 is MNHNS and CDR2 is SASEGT. This CDR3 has 14 residues. CDR3 loop: CASNSGPYNSPLHF. In DNA form, the CDR3 reads TGTGCCAGCAACTCCGGGCCCTATAATTCACCCCTCCACTTT.

The chain combines TRBV7-2 with TRBJ2-1; 9 bases are a match to TRBD2. Per the germline V gene, CDR1 is SGHTA and CDR2 is FQGNSA. J was trimmed by 10 bases and V by 3 bases; bases with no gene match: 7. CDR3 size: 14 residues. In DNA form, the CDR3 reads TGTGCCAGCAGCTTTAGCGGGAGCACCTACGAGCAGTTCTTC. The encoded protein is CASSFSGSTYEQFF.

In its sample, this clonotype was seen a few times. The J gene is TRBJ2-1, the V gene TRBV6-4; 11 bases line up with TRBD2. The J call may be incorrect, as the DNA end agrees better with TRBJ2-7. CDR1 MRHNA and CDR2 SNTAGT come from the germline V gene. The CDR3 has 15 residues. In nucleotides, the CDR3 is TGTGCCAGCAGGGTTACTAGCGGGAGTGGGTACGAGCAGTACTTC. Its protein is CASRVTSGSGYEQYF.

This chain connects TRBV6-8 to TRBJ2-1; TRBD1 matches 12 bases. The CDR3 is 14 amino acids. With V trimmed by 6 bases and J by 10 bases, 7 bases remained unmatched. Germline assignment: CDR1 MNHGY and CDR2 SAAAGT. The CDR3 DNA is TGTGCCAGCAGCACCGGGACAGGGGGCTACGAGCAGTTCTTC. Its protein is CASSTGTGGYEQFF.

This clonotype is categorized as medium-sized. V is TRBV7-2 and J is TRBJ2-1, with 7 bases lining up with TRBD2. CDR3 length: 14 residues. V shed 1 base, J shed 13 bases, and the junction held 10 bases outside the gene matches. CDR1 and CDR2 from the germline V gene are SGHTA and FQGNSA. The CDR3 spells CASSLEDWRGTQFF. CDR3 nucleotide sequence: TGTGCCAGCAGCTTAGAGGATTGGCGGGGGACCCAGTTCTTC.

This rearrangement joins TRBV6-1 to TRBJ2-4; the match to TRBD2 covers 13 bases. The J call may be incorrect, as the DNA end agrees better with TRBJ2-5. The length of the CDR3 is 14 residues. The germline CDR1 and CDR2 sequences are MNHNS and SASEGT. CDR3 sequence reads: CASNGLAGVETQYF. The CDR3 DNA reads TGTGCCAGCAACGGACTAGCGGGGGTTGAGACCCAGTACTTC.

The chain combines TRBV6-5 with TRBJ2-3; 7 nucleotides align to TRBD2. Trimming removed 1 base from V and 0 bases from J; junction bases left unmatched: 4. The CDR3 is 16 residues long. Germline CDR1 MNHEY, CDR2 SVGAGI. CDR3 amino acids: CASSYLREASTDTQYF. CDR3 DNA sequence: TGTGCCAGCAGTTACTTACGGGAGGCCAGCACAGATACGCAGTATTTT.

This clonotype was seen more than once but under ten times. V usage is TRBV6-6 and J usage is TRBJ2-3; a weak D match, TRBD2 (6 bases). This CDR3 region has 15 residues. Deletions cut 2 bases from V and 3 bases from J, with 12 bases between. In germline, CDR1 is MNHNY, CDR2 SVGAGI (reference sequence). The CDR3 sequence: CASSYVASETDTQYF. The CDR3 region has the DNA TGTGCCAGCAGTTACGTGGCTAGCGAGACAGATACGCAGTATTTT.